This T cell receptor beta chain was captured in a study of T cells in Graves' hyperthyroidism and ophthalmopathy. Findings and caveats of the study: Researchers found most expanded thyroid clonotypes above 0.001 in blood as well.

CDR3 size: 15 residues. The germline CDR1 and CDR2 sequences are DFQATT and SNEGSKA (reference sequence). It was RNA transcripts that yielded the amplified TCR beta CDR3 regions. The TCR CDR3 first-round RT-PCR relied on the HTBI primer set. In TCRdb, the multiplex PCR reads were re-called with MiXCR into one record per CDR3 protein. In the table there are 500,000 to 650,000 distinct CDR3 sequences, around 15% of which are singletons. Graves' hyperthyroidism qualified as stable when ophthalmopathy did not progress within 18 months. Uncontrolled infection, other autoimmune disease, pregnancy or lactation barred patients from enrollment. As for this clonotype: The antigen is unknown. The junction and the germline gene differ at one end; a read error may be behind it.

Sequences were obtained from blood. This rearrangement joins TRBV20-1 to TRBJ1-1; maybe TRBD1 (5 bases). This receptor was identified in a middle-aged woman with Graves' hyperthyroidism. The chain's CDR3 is CSAGDQYGASTEAFF. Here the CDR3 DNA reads TGCAGTGCTGGAGATCAGTACGGGGCCTCAACTGAAGCTTTCTTT.